The TCR beta chain described here comes from a study of Tregs in tolerant kidney transplant recipients (dated by TCRdb to the late 2010s). About the study as a whole: Related donors were used in the transplants with nonmyeloablative bone marrow transplantation, and mixed chimerism was transient in the human trials. The study used TCRbeta sequencing to identify donor-specific regulatory T cells before combined kidney and bone marrow transplantation, then tracked those cells after transplant.

Concerning this clone itself: This clone's antigen is unknown. No base quality information exists; no much larger clone differs at one position.

The time point label, as the study defines it: blood sample drawn before combined kidney and bone marrow transplant. Thawed PBMCs were FACS-sorted into unstimulated Tregs (CD4+CD25+CD127-), CD4+ non-Tregs (CD4+CD25-), CD4 cells and CD8 cells. The patients were a few recipients of combined kidney and bone marrow transplants from the ITN036ST trial, and samples were available only from these trial subjects. Healthy control blood was separated into PBMCs by Ficoll density gradient and cryopreserved, and patient PBMCs were collected both before and after transplant. Here is what the overall study found, with its caveats: Although technical replication error seemed to be minimal, the question of biological reproducibility was not addressed directly. Expanding Tregs with activated donor B cells appeared to identify the most biologically relevant and donor-specific TCRbeta repertoire. For some patients, the PCR primers changed as time went on, which meant samples from those patients could not be compared with one another at the nucleotide level. Donor-specific Treg expansion was found to exceed global Treg expansion in tolerant patients, suggesting antigen-driven rather than nonspecific expansion. The study was constrained by small patient numbers, and validation of the findings is required in larger populations and under other immunosuppression protocols.

For TCRbeta CDR3 sequencing, genomic DNA was extracted from sorted cells using the QIAGEN DNeasy Blood and Tissue Kit. High-throughput TCRbeta CDR3 sequencing was carried out commercially through immunoSEQ, with PCR amplification with bias correction and internal controls included. The original methods were these. Unique productive TCRbeta sequences were defined by CDR3 nucleotide sequence where primers matched, and otherwise by CDR3 amino acid sequence together with Vbeta and Jbeta genes. To correct sorting error, sequences shared between sorted populations at a frequency ratio of 2:1 or less were removed; the rest were assigned to the higher population. Sequences were defined as donor-reactive when expanded at least 5-fold in CFSE-low cells versus unstimulated cells and present at a frequency of at least 0.01% in CFSE-low cells. Repertoire divergence was quantified by Jensen-Shannon divergence calculated from the top 100 TCRbeta sequences ranked by frequency. For any sample with multiple sequencing runs, sorting error was corrected in each run separately before the runs were pooled. Here the immuneACCESS table is served through TCRdb, limited to in-frame sequences with V and J called. Missing clones are a known gap in these copies; in checked studies unresolved V genes cover under half, and the rest lacks a known reason. V and J calls plus clone size are reproduced from that table; the DNA served to infer D and trimming. The sample table contains some 66,000 clones; only one count was recorded for approximately 92% of them. Jointly, the top ten make up 11% of the sample.

The germline V gene supplies CDR1 SGHVS and CDR2 FQNEAQ. The CDR3 goes from the cysteine to the phenylalanine over 18 residues. The entry retains the CDR3 DNA only, 54 bases that are in frame from base 1. Germline trimming amounts to 3 bases on V and 0 bases on J, with 4 as the count of junction bases outside the gene matches. Specimen: CD8+ T cells from blood, collected before the transplant. The rearrangement combines TRBV7-8 with TRBJ2-1, with 14 middle bases fitting TRBD2. This receptor was identified in a human donor who received a combined kidney and bone marrow transplant. The CDR3 loop reads CASSLGLAGETSYNEQFF. In nucleotides, the sequence is TGTGCCAGCAGCTTGGGACTAGCGGGGGAAACCTCCTACAATGAGCAGTTCTTC.